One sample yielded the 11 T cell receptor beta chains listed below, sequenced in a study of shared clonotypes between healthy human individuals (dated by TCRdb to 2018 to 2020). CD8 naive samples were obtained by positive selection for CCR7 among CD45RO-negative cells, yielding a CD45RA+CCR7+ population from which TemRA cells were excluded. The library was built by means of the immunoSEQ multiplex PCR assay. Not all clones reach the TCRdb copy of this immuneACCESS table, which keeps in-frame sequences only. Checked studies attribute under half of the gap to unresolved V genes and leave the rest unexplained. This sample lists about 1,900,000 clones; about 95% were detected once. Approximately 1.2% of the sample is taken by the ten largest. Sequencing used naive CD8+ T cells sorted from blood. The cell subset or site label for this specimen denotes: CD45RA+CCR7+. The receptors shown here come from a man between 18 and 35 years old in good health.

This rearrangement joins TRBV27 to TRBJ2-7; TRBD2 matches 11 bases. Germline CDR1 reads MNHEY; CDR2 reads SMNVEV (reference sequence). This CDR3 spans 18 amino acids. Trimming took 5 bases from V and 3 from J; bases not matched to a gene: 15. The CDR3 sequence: CASSPQPLLAGVYYEQYF. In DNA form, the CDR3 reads TGTGCCAGCAGTCCCCAGCCCCTACTAGCGGGAGTATACTACGAGCAGTACTTC.

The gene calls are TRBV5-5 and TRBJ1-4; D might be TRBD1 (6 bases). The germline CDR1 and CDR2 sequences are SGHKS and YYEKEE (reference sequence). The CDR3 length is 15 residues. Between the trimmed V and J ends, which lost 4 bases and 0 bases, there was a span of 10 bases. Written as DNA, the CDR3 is TGTGCCAGCAGCCCGGGGGCTACAACTAATGAAAAACTGTTTTTT. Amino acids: CASSPGATTNEKLFF.

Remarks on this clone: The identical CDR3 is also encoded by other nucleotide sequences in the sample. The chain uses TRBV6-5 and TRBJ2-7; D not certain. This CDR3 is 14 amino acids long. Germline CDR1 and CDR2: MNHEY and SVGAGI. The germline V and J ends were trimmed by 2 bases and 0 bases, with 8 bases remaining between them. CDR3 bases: TGTGCCAGCAGTTACCTCAGTTCCTCCTACGAGCAGTACTTC. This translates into CASSYLSSSYEQYF.

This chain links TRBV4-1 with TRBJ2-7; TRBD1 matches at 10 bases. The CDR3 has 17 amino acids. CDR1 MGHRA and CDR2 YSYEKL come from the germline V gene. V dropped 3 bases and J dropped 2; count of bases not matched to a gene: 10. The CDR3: CASSHRDGTGATYEQYF. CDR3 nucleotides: TGCGCCAGCAGCCACCGAGACGGGACAGGGGCAACCTACGAGCAGTACTTC.

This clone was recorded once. The CDR3 nucleotides are TGTGCCAGCAGCTTAGAATACCCAGGACAGGGGGCTTACGAGCAGTACTTC. Its translation is CASSLEYPGQGAYEQYF. The genes are TRBV7-2 and TRBJ2-7; TRBD1 agrees at 11 bases. Looked up from germline, CDR1 is SGHTA and CDR2 is FQGNSA. Losses at the gene ends were 1 base for V and 4 bases for J; bases not matched to a gene: 9. The CDR3 extends over 17 amino acids.

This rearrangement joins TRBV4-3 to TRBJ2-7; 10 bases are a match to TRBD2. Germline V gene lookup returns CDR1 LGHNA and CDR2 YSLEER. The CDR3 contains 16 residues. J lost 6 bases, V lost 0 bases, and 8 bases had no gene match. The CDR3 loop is CASSQDGPSGSSEQYF. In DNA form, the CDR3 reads TGCGCCAGCAGCCAAGATGGGCCTAGCGGGAGTAGCGAGCAGTACTTC.

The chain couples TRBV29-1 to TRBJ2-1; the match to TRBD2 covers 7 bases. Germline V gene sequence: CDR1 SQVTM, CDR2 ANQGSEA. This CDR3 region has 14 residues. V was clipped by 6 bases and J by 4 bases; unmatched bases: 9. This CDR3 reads CSVGERGLYNEQFF. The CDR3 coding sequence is TGCAGCGTGGGGGAGCGGGGATTATACAATGAGCAGTTCTTC.

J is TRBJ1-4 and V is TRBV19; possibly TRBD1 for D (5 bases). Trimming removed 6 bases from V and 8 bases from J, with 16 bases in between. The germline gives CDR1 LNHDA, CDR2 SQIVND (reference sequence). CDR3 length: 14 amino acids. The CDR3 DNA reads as TGTGCCAGTAGATCTGGGACCAGTTACGAAAAACTGTTTTTT. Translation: CASRSGTSYEKLFF.

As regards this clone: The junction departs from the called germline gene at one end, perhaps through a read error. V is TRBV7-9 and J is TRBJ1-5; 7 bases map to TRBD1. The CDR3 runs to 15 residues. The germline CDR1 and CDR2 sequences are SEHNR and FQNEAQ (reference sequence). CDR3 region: CASSSSTGSIQPQHF. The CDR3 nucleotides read TGTGCCAGCAGCTCCTCGACAGGGAGCATTCAGCCCCAGCATTTT. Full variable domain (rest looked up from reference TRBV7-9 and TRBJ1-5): DTGVSQNPRHKITKRGQNVTFRCDPISEHNRLYWYRQTLGQGPEFLTYFQNEAQLEKSRLLSDRFSAERPKGSFSTLEIQRTEQGDSAMYLCASSSSTGSIQPQHFGDGTRLSIL.

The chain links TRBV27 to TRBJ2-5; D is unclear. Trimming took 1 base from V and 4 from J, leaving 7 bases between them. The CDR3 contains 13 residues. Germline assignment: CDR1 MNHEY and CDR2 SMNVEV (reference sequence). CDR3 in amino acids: CASSLWHRETQYF. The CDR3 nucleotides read TGTGCCAGCAGTTTATGGCATAGAGAGACCCAGTACTTC.

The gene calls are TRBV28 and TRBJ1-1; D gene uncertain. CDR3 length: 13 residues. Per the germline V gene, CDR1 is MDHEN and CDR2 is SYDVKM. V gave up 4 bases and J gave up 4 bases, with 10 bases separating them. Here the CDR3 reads CASSSDGPTEAFF. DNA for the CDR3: TGTGCCAGCAGTTCGGACGGGCCCACTGAAGCTTTCTTT.